This T cell receptor beta chain was profiled in a study of beta chain features in type 1 diabetes (dated by TCRdb to 2016 to 2019). Background on the whole study: Mean age, gender distribution, total cell number and subset yield were not different between patients and healthy donors. A total of 100 million to 140 million sorted cells were examined across all samples, and the number of cells per subset was strongly correlated with RNA yield. The study compared the TCRB repertoires of sorted circulating CD4+ T cell subsets in recently diagnosed type 1 diabetes patients with those in matched healthy donors. Regulatory and stem cell-like memory subsets were isolated from only 8 patients and about eight healthy donors, whereas naive and central memory subsets came from all 28 donors. What the research found in general, with its limitations: At VDJ recombination sites, type 1 diabetes patients had fewer insertions and more deleted nucleotides, which implies abnormalities in thymic rearrangement. Shorter templates might have been favored by PCR, but patient and control samples were amplified and corrected together, so both groups would have been affected equally by any skew. Naive, central memory and regulatory TCRB repertoires appeared more similar among patients than among healthy donors. Only small numbers of individuals were included in the HLA sub-analyses, which left unresolved whether HLA type had any influence on TCRB rearrangement. Because cDNA was sequenced instead of genomic DNA, activated cells with high expression could be over-represented, although the groups did not differ in activation or CD3 levels. A moderate but significant shortening of TCRB CDR3 length was observed in type 1 diabetes patients in all four CD4+ subsets.

The CDR3, cysteine through phenylalanine, is 14 amino acids long. The retained sequence is limited to the CDR3, 42 bases, with the frame set at the first base. CDR1 and CDR2 were assigned from the germline V gene (reference sequence) as MNHNY and SVGAGI. V gives up 4 bases and J gives up 4 bases, and the segment between their germline ends measures 14 bases. Each donor gave one peripheral blood draw, around 100 mL on average, collected into heparinised tubes. A BD FACSAria II was used to sort naive, central memory, regulatory and stem cell-like memory CD4+ T cells with a panel that included CD45RO, CCR7, CD25, CD127, CD95 and CD27. Purity was above 98% for every sorted population. PBMCs were isolated right away by Lymphoprep density gradient centrifugation and were stained directly, without culture. Samples were stained and sorted in pairs, with one healthy donor and one patient per experiment, so that batch effects were minimized.

A remark on this clone: No antigen is known for it. No base quality values were provided; no much bigger clone lies one nucleotide off.

The High Capacity cDNA Reverse Transcription Kit was used to reverse transcribe all of the isolated RNA, meaning that expressed TCRB transcripts were what got sequenced. Naive, central memory and regulatory T cell samples underwent deep immunoSEQ sequencing, averaging about 3.57 million total reads per sample. After sorted cells were lysed in RLT buffer, RNA was extracted with DNase-treated RNeasy Micro or Mini kits, with the choice depending on cell number. To prevent cross-contamination, each cell subset was processed individually, whereas patient and healthy donor samples were processed jointly. The immunoSEQ multiplex PCR was used to amplify TCRB sequences from cDNA, yielding 87-bp fragments that span the CDR3 region. The amplicons were sequenced using the Illumina HiSeq platform. As for the authors' bioinformatics: Synthetic template baselines were used to correct PCR bias computationally, reads within Hamming distance 2 were collapsed together, and singletons that could not be merged were discarded. Reads were aligned to IMGT to assign V, D and J genes, CDR3 length, and insertions or deletions at six rearrangement sites. Within each subset, clonotype counts were normalized to sorted cell number, and only after that were true diversity and Gini coefficients computed with the tcR R package. The overlap coefficient, calculated on TCRB nucleotide sequences, was used to measure repertoire sharing. TCRdb obtained this table from immuneACCESS and retained in-frame rearrangements with V and J assigned. These tables miss some clones; where compared with another copy, unresolved V genes account for less than half of the shortfall, and the remainder is unexplained. That table is the source of V, J and clone size, and D and trimming were worked out from the DNA. The sample table holds about 45,000 clones, of which roughly 70% were seen once. Of the sample, around 2.1% falls within the top ten clones.

This receptor was identified in a woman in her late teens or twenties with type 1 diabetes. The specimen sequenced was Tregs from blood. The cell subset or site label on this specimen signifies: regulatory CD4+ T cells. The chain joins TRBV6-6 to TRBJ2-7; possibly the D gene is TRBD2, per 5 matching bases. The CDR3 in this case is CASSLASRTYEQYF. The nucleotide sequence reads TGTGCCAGCAGTTTAGCTAGCAGGACGTACGAGCAGTACTTC.